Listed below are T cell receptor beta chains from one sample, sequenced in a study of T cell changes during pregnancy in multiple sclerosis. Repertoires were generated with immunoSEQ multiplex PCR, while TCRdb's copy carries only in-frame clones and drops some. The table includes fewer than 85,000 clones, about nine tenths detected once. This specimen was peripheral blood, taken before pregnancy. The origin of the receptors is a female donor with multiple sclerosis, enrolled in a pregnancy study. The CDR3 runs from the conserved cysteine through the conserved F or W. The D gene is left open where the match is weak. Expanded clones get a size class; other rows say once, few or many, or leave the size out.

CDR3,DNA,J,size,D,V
CATPRLRVQETQYF,TGTGCCACCCCTCGTCTGCGGGTGCAAGAGACCCAGTACTTC,TRBJ2-5,-,-,TRBV15
CAISESPGVNYGYTF,TGTGCCATCAGTGAGTCCCCCGGGGTAAACTATGGCTACACCTTC,TRBJ1-2,-,-,TRBV10-3
CASGDFSGGDNEQFF,TGCGCCAGCGGCGACTTTAGCGGGGGGGACAATGAGCAGTTCTTC,TRBJ2-1,-,TRBD2,TRBV5-1
CASSRDRNYGYTF,TGCGCCAGCAGCCGTGACAGAAACTATGGCTACACCTTC,TRBJ1-2,once,-,TRBV5-1
CASSEGTSGGWETQYF,TGTGCCAGCAGCGAGGGGACTAGCGGGGGATGGGAGACCCAGTACTTC,TRBJ2-5,-,TRBD2,TRBV9
CASSVGVLTEAFF,TGCGCCAGCAGCGTAGGGGTGCTCACTGAAGCTTTCTTT,TRBJ1-1,-,-,TRBV5-1
CASRTSAGRPYEQYF,TGTGCCAGCAGAACCTCCGCGGGAAGGCCCTACGAGCAGTACTTC,TRBJ2-7,-,-,TRBV2
CASSLAPGGTTYGYTF,TGTGCCAGCAGCTTAGCGCCAGGGGGGACAACCTATGGCTACACCTTC,TRBJ1-2,-,TRBD1,TRBV7-6
CASSFERGTQYF,TGTGCCAGCAGCTTCGAGCGGGGGACGCAGTATTTT,TRBJ2-3,-,TRBD2,TRBV5-4
CASSQTGTGDEGYTF,TGCGCCAGCAGCCAGACCGGGACAGGGGATGAGGGCTACACCTTC,TRBJ1-2,-,TRBD1,TRBV4-1
CASSSRRIYNEQFF,TGTGCCAGCAGTTCCCGGCGGATATACAATGAGCAGTTCTTC,TRBJ2-1,-,-,TRBV27
CASSLAPGQMNTEAFF,TGTGCCAGCAGCTTGGCCCCAGGACAAATGAACACTGAAGCTTTCTTT,TRBJ1-1,-,-,TRBV5-4
CASSQVRLLHGRNTEAFF,TGCGCCAGCAGCCAAGTCCGCCTACTACACGGTCGAAACACTGAAGCTTTCTTT,TRBJ1-1,-,-,TRBV4-1
CASSMASGGTYQPQHF,TGTGCCAGTAGTATGGCTTCGGGGGGTACTTATCAGCCCCAGCATTTT,TRBJ1-5,-,-,TRBV19
CASSVDRGGETQYF,TGTGCCAGCAGCGTAGACAGGGGAGGCGAGACCCAGTACTTC,TRBJ2-5,-,TRBD1,TRBV7-2
CASSNPGFAYGYTF,TGTGCCAGCAGCAACCCAGGGTTCGCCTATGGCTACACCTTC,TRBJ1-2,once,-,TRBV5-5